This entry lists 3 T cell receptor beta chains sequenced from one sample in a study of T cell responses to AZD1222 COVID-19 vaccine. Assay: immunoSEQ multiplex PCR; the TCRdb copy retains only in-frame clones and omits some. The sample has some 86,000 clones; roughly 94% are singletons. Sequenced material: peripheral blood, taken on day 0 of AZD1222 vaccination. The origin of the receptors is an adult in good health.

The V gene is TRBV6-5, the J gene TRBJ2-2; D unclear. V was pared by 4 bases and J by 7 bases, with 10 bases between. There are 13 residues in the CDR3. Germline V gene sequence: CDR1 MNHEY, CDR2 SVGAGI. The DNA for the CDR3 is TGTGCCAGCAGTTTCACACCGGTCGGGGAGCTGTTTTTT. As protein: CASSFTPVGELFF.

There are a few counts of this clone. The gene calls are TRBV11-2 and TRBJ2-1, with D possibly being TRBD2 (5 bases). The length of the CDR3 is 15 residues. Germline-derived CDR1 and CDR2 are SGHAT and FQNNGV. Trimming removed 1 base at V and 4 bases at J, with 11 bases between. The CDR3 region is CASSLAVTKYNEQFF. CDR3 DNA: TGTGCCAGCAGCTTAGCTGTGACTAAGTACAATGAGCAGTTCTTC.

This clone was picked up one time. CDR3 sequence reads: CATSDWGQGRSAWFSDTQYF. As DNA, the CDR3 is TGTGCCACCAGTGACTGGGGACAGGGACGTTCGGCTTGGTTCTCAGATACGCAGTATTTT. The J gene is TRBJ2-3, the V gene TRBV24-1; 9 bases line up with TRBD1. Per the germline V gene, CDR1 is KGHDR and CDR2 is SFDVKD. There are 20 residues in the CDR3. V trimming: 4 bases; J trimming: 4 bases; junction bases outside the gene matches: 20.